The source of this T cell receptor (beta chain) is a study of molecular identifiers for immune sequencing clone quantification. Previously described methods and listed TCR primers were used for bulk TCR libraries. One entry per CDR3 protein results from TCRdb running MiXCR on the PCR reads. The table has approximately 680,000 distinct CDR3 sequences, about 25% seen once. This clonotype was recorded a few times. The CDR3 has 16 amino acids. Germline V CDR1 and CDR2: ENHRY, SYGVKD. Trimming removed 0 bases at V and 2 bases at J, with 13 bases between. The chain links TRBV10-3 to TRBJ1-1, with a possible D match to TRBD1 (5 bases). This TCR derives from a human donor in good health. Some libraries in this study had Jurkat cell RNA spiked in. The sample was naive CD8+ T cells from blood, with Jurkat cell RNA spiked in. The subset denotes: FACS-sorted CD8+CD4-CCR7+CD45RA+ naive T cells. CDR3 sequence: CAISESPTGINTEAFF. DNA for the CDR3: TGTGCCATCAGTGAGTCCCCAACAGGAATAAACACTGAAGCTTTCTTT.